Following are 23 T cell receptor beta chains from one sample sequenced in a study of cytomegalovirus exposure and HLA in healthy donors. In the PCR, 60 Vbeta and 13 Jbeta primers were used. Profiling relied on immunoSEQ multiplex PCR, and the TCRdb table lists in-frame clones only, not all of them. The sample lists approximately 160,000 clones; around 78% were seen once. The sequenced sample consisted of PBMCs. The receptors derive from a man aged 40-49 years in good health and CMV-seronegative.

This clone has a single count. This chain connects TRBV29-1 to TRBJ2-1; 11 bases agree with TRBD2. CDR3 size: 17 residues. In germline, CDR1 is SQVTM, CDR2 ANQGSEA. V lost 2 bases, J lost 8 bases, and 14 bases stayed unmatched. The CDR3 protein is CSVETPRTSGPLYEQFF. The CDR3, as DNA: TGCAGCGTTGAAACCCCCCGGACTAGCGGGCCCCTCTATGAGCAGTTCTTC.

This clone was seen a handful of times. The genes are TRBV2 and TRBJ1-3; D gene ambiguous. CDR3 length equals 14 residues. V lost 4 bases to trimming and J lost 0 bases, with 7 bases between them. Germline V lookup: CDR1 SNHLY, CDR2 FYNNEI. CDR3 DNA sequence: TGTGCCAGCAGTGCTGTCAGCTCTGGAAACACCATATATTTT. Translating it yields CASSAVSSGNTIYF.

The genes are TRBV7-9 and TRBJ1-1; D is possibly TRBD1 (6 bases). With 2 bases removed from V and 5 bases from J, the gap between germline ends came to 9 bases. Germline V gene lookup returns CDR1 SEHNR and CDR2 FQNEAQ (reference sequence). The CDR3 is 13 residues long. The CDR3 protein is CASSLQGKTEAFF. In nucleotides, the CDR3 is TGTGCCAGCAGCTTACAGGGGAAAACTGAAGCTTTCTTT. The variable domain in full, with the rest retrieved from reference TRBV7-9 and TRBJ1-1, is DTGVSQNPRHKITKRGQNVTFRCDPISEHNRLYWYRQTLGQGPEFLTYFQNEAQLEKSRLLSDRFSAERPKGSFSTLEIQRTEQGDSAMYLCASSLQGKTEAFFGQGTRLTVV.

V is TRBV28 and J is TRBJ1-5, with a weak D call TRBD1 (6 bases). The germline V and J ends were trimmed by 5 bases and 6 bases, with 17 bases remaining between them. CDR3 length: 15 amino acids. Germline V gene sequence: CDR1 MDHEN, CDR2 SYDVKM. CDR3 residues: CASSGTSGPFQPQHF. CDR3 sequence (DNA): TGTGCCAGCAGTGGGACATCGGGGCCCTTTCAGCCCCAGCATTTT. Full variable domain (outside the CDR3, taken from reference TRBV28 and TRBJ1-5): DVKVTQSSRYLVKRTGEKVFLECVQDMDHENMFWYRQDPGLGLRLIYFSYDVKMKEKGDIPEGYSVSREKKERFSLILESASTNQTSMYLCASSGTSGPFQPQHFGDGTRLSIL.

Written as DNA, the CDR3 is TGTGCCAGCAGCTTGTTTGGGGACTGGGGCTACACCTTC. Translated, it gives CASSLFGDWGYTF. The chain couples TRBV5-6 to TRBJ1-2; perhaps TRBD1 as D (5 bases). In germline, CDR1 is SGHDT, CDR2 YYEEEE. The V gene lost 1 base and the J gene lost 8 bases, with 12 bases spanning the gap. This CDR3 comprises 13 residues.

The V and J genes are TRBV27 and TRBJ1-6, with TRBD1 matching over 9 bases. The V and J ends lost 5 bases and 9 bases, in that order; junction bases with no gene match: 8. The CDR3 length is 15 residues. CDR1 and CDR2 (germline): MNHEY, SMNVEV (reference sequence). The CDR3 protein is CASSKGDRARSPLHF. The CDR3 DNA sequence: TGTGCCAGCAGTAAAGGGGACAGGGCGCGTTCACCCCTCCACTTT.

The DNA for the CDR3 is TGTGCCAGCAGCCCCGGGGGGTACGAGCAGTACGTC. It translates to CASSPGGYEQYV. The chain links TRBV7-8 to TRBJ2-7; the match to TRBD2 covers 7 bases. Germline lookup yields CDR1 SGHVS and CDR2 FQNEAQ. CDR3 length: 12 amino acids. Trimming took 5 bases from V and 4 from J; bases not matched to a gene: 2.

The rearrangement links TRBV28 to TRBJ2-7; TRBD1 matches 8 bases. This CDR3 has 13 amino acids. After removal of 4 bases from V and 3 bases from J, the junction contained 2 bases not matched to a gene. Germline V gives CDR1 MDHEN, CDR2 SYDVKM. CDR3 sequence (DNA): TGTGCCAGCAGTTCGGGACAGGTCTACGAGCAGTACTTC. Translated, it gives CASSSGQVYEQYF.

The CDR3 is CATSREGTGYSEQYF. For the CDR3, the DNA is TGTGCCACCAGCAGAGAAGGGACAGGGTACAGCGAGCAGTACTTC. V and J are TRBV15 and TRBJ2-7, with 9 bases identical to TRBD1. Germline CDR1 reads LNHNV; CDR2 reads YYDKDF (reference sequence). The CDR3 is 15 residues long. J gave up 6 bases and V 0 bases, and 6 bases lay outside the gene matches.

Turning to this clone: Additional DNA sequences in this sample encode the identical CDR3. J is TRBJ2-2 and V is TRBV6-5; D possibly corresponds to TRBD2 (5 bases). The CDR3 has 14 amino acids. Germline CDR1 reads MNHEY; CDR2 reads SVGAGI. With 3 bases removed from V and 1 base from J, the gap between germline ends came to 6 bases. CDR3 DNA: TGTGCCAGCAGTTATGGACTGAACACCGGGGAGCTGTTTTTT. This encodes CASSYGLNTGELFF.

For this clone: Germline is not matched at one junction end, which may reflect a read error. The CDR3 bases are TGTGCCAACTTCCCTCGTGAGTGGGCCGGGGGACAGGGGGATCCGGGGGCCAAAAACAGTCAGTACTTC. Protein sequence: CANFPREWAGGQGDPGAKNSQYF. This sequence joins TRBV27 and TRBJ2-4; the match to TRBD1 covers 11 bases. CDR1 and CDR2 from the germline V gene are MNHEY and SMNVEV (reference sequence). This CDR3 comprises 23 residues.

The gene calls are TRBV5-1 and TRBJ1-1; D is uncertain. Trimming left V 4 bases short and J 0 bases short, with 10 bases between. The CDR3 has 14 amino acids. CDR1 is SGHRS and CDR2 is YFSETQ in the germline V gene. The CDR3 loop is CASSRGGMNTEAFF. The CDR3 nucleotides read TGCGCCAGCAGCCGTGGAGGGATGAACACTGAAGCTTTCTTT.

The V call is TRBV11-3, the J call TRBJ2-1; 8 bases fit TRBD2. The CDR3 covers 18 residues. Germline lookup yields CDR1 SGHNT and CDR2 YENEEA. With 2 bases clipped from V and 6 bases from J, the junction kept 15 bases outside the gene matches. CDR3 nucleotide sequence: TGTGCCAGCAGCTTAAGAGATGTTTCGGGAGGGGGTCGCAATGAGCAGTTCTTC. It translates to CASSLRDVSGGGRNEQFF.

In this sample, this clone turned up a few times. V and J are TRBV6-5 and TRBJ2-3; 9 bases agree with TRBD1. V trimming: 5 bases; J trimming: 5 bases; junction bases outside the gene matches: 8. The CDR3 runs 15 residues. Germline CDR1 MNHEY, CDR2 SVGAGI. As DNA, the CDR3 is TGTGCCAGCAGTAAAACAGGGGGCATTGGAGATACGCAGTATTTT. This encodes CASSKTGGIGDTQYF.

J is TRBJ2-2 and V is TRBV15; weak D call: TRBD2 (6 bases). V was cut by 5 bases and J by 3 bases, with 13 bases left in between. This CDR3 contains 15 residues. Germline V gene sequence: CDR1 LNHNV, CDR2 YYDKDF (reference sequence). Here the CDR3 reads CATSGRLDHTGELFF. CDR3 sequence (DNA): TGTGCCACCAGCGGACGACTAGACCACACCGGGGAGCTGTTTTTT.

This chain uses TRBV7-3 with TRBJ2-3, with TRBD2 as a possible D gene (6 bases). This CDR3 is 15 amino acids long. The V end lost 5 bases, the J end lost 2 bases, and 14 bases lay between the germline ends. Germline loops: CDR1 SGHTA, CDR2 FQGTGA. DNA for the CDR3: TGTGCCAGCAGCCTCGGAGGGACGTACACAGATACGCAGTATTTT. It yields the protein CASSLGGTYTDTQYF.

This clone occurred once. The rearrangement uses TRBV5-1 and TRBJ2-1, with 13 bases that match TRBD2. After removal of 0 bases from V and 4 bases from J, the junction contained 7 bases not matched to a gene. CDR1 SGHRS and CDR2 YFSETQ come from the germline V gene. The CDR3 sequence is 18 residues long. CDR3 nucleotide sequence: TGCGCCAGCAGCTTGGAACTAGCGGGAGGGCCAGCATACAATGAGCAGTTCTTC. It yields the protein CASSLELAGGPAYNEQFF.

V is TRBV28 and J is TRBJ2-5, with 9 bases matching TRBD2. V trimming: 2 bases; J trimming: 4 bases; junction bases outside the gene matches: 14. There are 18 residues in the CDR3. Per germline, CDR1 MDHEN and CDR2 SYDVKM. CDR3 nucleotide sequence: TGTGCCAGCAGTTTAGGGGGAAGGAGTAGCGGGAGCCGAGAGACCCAGTACTTC. Protein product: CASSLGGRSSGSRETQYF.

This clone was observed a single time. V is TRBV6-5 and J is TRBJ1-1, with D perhaps matching TRBD1 (5 bases). The CDR3 runs to 14 residues. Between the trimmed V and J ends, which lost 5 bases and 4 bases, there was a span of 14 bases. Germline loops: CDR1 MNHEY, CDR2 SVGAGI. Here the CDR3 DNA reads TGTGCCAGCAGTGGGGGGGGGTTGGGCACTGAAGCTTTCTTT. Its translation: CASSGGGLGTEAFF.

This chain links TRBV7-2 with TRBJ2-3, with D possibly matching TRBD1 (7 bases). Germline assignment: CDR1 SGHTA and CDR2 FQGNSA. V was trimmed by 6 bases and J by 2 bases, leaving 12 bases between them. CDR3 length equals 14 residues. CDR3 sequence: CASSQGGYTDTQYF. The CDR3, as DNA: TGTGCCAGCAGTCAGGGGGGTTACACAGATACGCAGTATTTT. The full variable domain, rest sourced from reference TRBV7-2 and TRBJ2-3, is GAGVSQSPSNKVTEKGKDVELRCDPISGHTALYWYRQSLGQGLEFLIYFQGNSAPDKSGLPSDRFSAERTGGSVSTLTIQRTQQEDSAVYLCASSQGGYTDTQYFGPGTRLTVL.

The chain employs TRBV6-5 and TRBJ2-7, with 11 bases fitting TRBD2. V lost 0 bases and J lost 4; bases outside the gene matches: 2. In germline, CDR1 is MNHEY, CDR2 SVGAGI. This CDR3 is 15 amino acids long. Here the CDR3 DNA reads TGTGCCAGCAGTTACTCTACTAGCGGGAGATACGAGCAGTACTTC. Residues: CASSYSTSGRYEQYF.

This clone appeared a single time. The chain joins TRBV4-1 to TRBJ2-1, with D perhaps TRBD1 (6 bases). Germline values: CDR1 MGHRA, CDR2 YSYEKL. Trimming removed 5 bases from V and 3 bases from J, with 14 bases in between. This CDR3 is built from 15 residues. In nucleotides, the CDR3 is TGCGCCAGCAGCGAGGCCAAGGGGGTCTACAATGAGCAGTTCTTC. Translation: CASSEAKGVYNEQFF.

This clone was observed once. The rearrangement joins TRBV19 to TRBJ2-5; maybe TRBD2 (5 bases). V was cut by 3 bases and J by 5 bases, with 16 bases left in between. Germline assignment: CDR1 LNHDA and CDR2 SQIVND (reference sequence). This CDR3 spans 15 amino acids. Here the CDR3 DNA reads TGTGCCAGTAGTATTACTAGGGCCGGCGGGGAGACCCAGTACTTC. Its protein is CASSITRAGGETQYF.